The rows below give T cell receptor beta chains drawn from one sample of a study of vaccination effects on CD4 cells after COVID-19. Generated by immunoSEQ multiplex PCR, the TCRdb table keeps only in-frame clones and is missing some. The table includes about 28,000 clones, around 79% detected once. Their target antigens are unknown. Source: CD4+ T cells from PBMCs cultured with HCoV-NL63 spike peptides, taken after COVID-19 vaccination. The source of these receptors is a human donor who received a COVID-19 vaccine. Each CDR3 is given without its conserved first and last residue.

v_call	cdr3_length	j_call	cdr3_aa
TRBV19	11	TRBJ1-2	ASNPQGAYGYT
TRBV6-5	12	TRBJ2-7	ASRRSTGAYEQY
TRBV19	10	TRBJ1-5	ASSKESQPQH
TRBV19	13	TRBJ2-3	ASSMVTGTTDTQY
TRBV6-1	10	TRBJ2-7	ASSVAVYEQY
TRBV6-6	14	TRBJ1-4	ASSYPGTGGHEKLF
TRBV15	10	TRBJ1-1	ATSRDGGKAF
TRBV29-1	12	TRBJ2-2	SVVGQGIAGELF
TRBV2	12	TRBJ2-7	ASMEQGAFDEQY
TRBV7-9	13	TRBJ2-3	ASSFSLADTDTQY
TRBV5-1	18	TRBJ2-1	ASSSTGLAGDVNTHNEQF
TRBV6-2/TRBV6-3	12	TRBJ1-2	ASSYFRGQGASR
TRBV19	12	TRBJ1-1	ASVGQGRNTEAF
TRBV5-1	14	TRBJ1-5	ASSLGEGGSNQPQH
TRBV9	12	TRBJ1-1	ASSVEGQALEAF
TRBV3-1/TRBV3-2	12	TRBJ1-1	ASSPNRQGREAF
TRBV18	16	TRBJ2-1	ASSLHLSQGLSWNEQF
TRBV19	11	TRBJ1-2	ASSIRQGDGYT
TRBV6-4	11	TRBJ2-2	ASSNSGTGELF
TRBV5-1	14	TRBJ1-3	ASSPDRGYSGNTIY
TRBV5-1	15	TRBJ2-7	ASSVGTGGRNFYEQY
TRBV9	11	TRBJ1-2	ASSAQFRDGYT
TRBV12-1	12	TRBJ1-4	ASSHYRGYEKLF
TRBV14	12	TRBJ1-1	ASSQGYRGTEAF
TRBV10-3	12	TRBJ1-1	AISREGGDTEAF
TRBV5-4	12	TRBJ1-4	ASSLQGANEKLF
TRBV7-8	13	TRBJ1-5	ASSSDDRGDQPQH
TRBV10-3	13	TRBJ2-4	AISETGVAKNIQY
TRBV6-4	13	TRBJ2-1	ASSGTSGSYNEQF
TRBV6-5	13	TRBJ2-7	ASSPRQGHSYEQY
TRBV7-9	14	TRBJ2-1	ASSAALAGATNEQF
TRBV3-1/TRBV3-2	15	TRBJ2-5	ASSQDISGGARETQY
TRBV19	14	TRBJ1-2	ASSMRTGGLGNGYT
TRBV4-1	13	TRBJ1-1	ASSPLPGGNTEAF
TRBV10-3	10	TRBJ1-4	AISESAEKLF
TRBV18	14	TRBJ1-5	ASSLRGASGGQPQH
TRBV7-7	12	TRBJ2-7	ASRRRGSSYEQY
TRBV9	14	TRBJ2-6	ASSVTGSRGANVLT
TRBV11-2	9	TRBJ2-7	ASSFANEQY
TRBV7-9	10	TRBJ1-2	ASSGTGDGYT
TRBV11-2	16	TRBJ2-7	ASSRKMGQGANPYEQY
TRBV10-3	14	TRBJ2-2	AISATGQGNTGELF
TRBV27	14	TRBJ1-1	ASSFILTGKNTEAF
TRBV19	14	TRBJ2-5	ASSTTGLGIQETQY
TRBV4-1	17	TRBJ2-6	ASSQSPPGQGSGANVLT
TRBV3-1/TRBV3-2	11	TRBJ2-3	ASSQGGSDTQY
TRBV7-7	14	TRBJ2-1	ASSLGGHGRYNEQF
TRBV28	14	TRBJ2-6	ASTSEGSAGANVLT
TRBV5-1	14	TRBJ1-2	ASRPDRGGPSYGYT
TRBV18	12	TRBJ2-1	ASSPPYSGKEQF